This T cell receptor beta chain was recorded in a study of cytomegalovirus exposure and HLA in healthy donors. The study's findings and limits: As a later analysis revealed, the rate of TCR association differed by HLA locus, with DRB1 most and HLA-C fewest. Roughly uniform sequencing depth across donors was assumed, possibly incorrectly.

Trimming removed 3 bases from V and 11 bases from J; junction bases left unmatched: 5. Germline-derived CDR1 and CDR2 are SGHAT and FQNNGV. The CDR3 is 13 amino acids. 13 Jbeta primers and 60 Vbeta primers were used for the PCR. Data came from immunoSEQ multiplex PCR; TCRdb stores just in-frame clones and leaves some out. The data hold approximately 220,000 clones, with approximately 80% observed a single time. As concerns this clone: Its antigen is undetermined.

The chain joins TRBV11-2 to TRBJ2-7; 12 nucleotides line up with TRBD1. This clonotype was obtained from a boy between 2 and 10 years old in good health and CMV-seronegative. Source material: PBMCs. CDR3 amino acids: CASSFRDRGQEYF. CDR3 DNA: TGTGCCAGCAGCTTCCGGGACAGGGGGCAGGAGTACTTC.